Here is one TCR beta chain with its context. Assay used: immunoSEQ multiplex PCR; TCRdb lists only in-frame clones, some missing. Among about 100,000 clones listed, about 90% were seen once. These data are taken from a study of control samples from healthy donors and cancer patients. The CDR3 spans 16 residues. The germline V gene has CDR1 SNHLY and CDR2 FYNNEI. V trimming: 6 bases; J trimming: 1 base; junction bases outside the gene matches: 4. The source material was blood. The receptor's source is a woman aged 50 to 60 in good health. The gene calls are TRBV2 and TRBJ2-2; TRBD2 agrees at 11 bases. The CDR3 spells CASSPGLAGNTGELFF. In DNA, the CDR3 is TGTGCCAGCAGCCCTGGACTAGCGGGGAACACCGGGGAGCTGTTTTTT.